What follows are 13 T cell receptor beta chains derived from one specimen sequenced in a study of cytomegalovirus exposure and HLA in healthy donors. PCR amplification relied on 60 Vbeta primers (plus 13 Jbeta primers). The data were produced by immunoSEQ multiplex PCR, yet TCRdb's version contains in-frame clones alone and is incomplete. In the table there are fewer than 150,000 clones, around 77% of which are singletons. The sequencing input was PBMCs. Receptors were obtained from a man aged 25-45 years in good health and CMV-seronegative.

This clone was counted a few times. The V call is TRBV30, the J call TRBJ1-2; D is uncertain. CDR1 and CDR2 (germline): GTSNPN, SVGIG (reference sequence). V lost 4 bases to trimming and J lost 4 bases, with 10 bases between them. This CDR3 is 12 amino acids long. The CDR3 here is CAWNTVVYGYTF. CDR3 nucleotides: TGTGCCTGGAATACGGTTGTCTATGGCTACACCTTC.

This chain uses TRBV20-1 with TRBJ2-5; no reliable D call. CDR3 length: 11 residues. In germline, CDR1 is DFQATT, CDR2 SNEGSKA (reference sequence). The V end lost 1 base, the J end lost 5 bases, and 5 bases lay between the germline ends. The CDR3, as DNA: TGCAGTGCTAGAGGGCTGGAGACCCAGTACTTC. It is translated as CSARGLETQYF.

In DNA form, the CDR3 reads TGTGCCAGCAGTGGGACTAGCGGGAGTGTCAGGCATGAGCAGTTCTTC. As protein: CASSGTSGSVRHEQFF. The chain employs TRBV6-1 and TRBJ2-1; 13 bases align to TRBD2. The length of the CDR3 is 16 residues. The germline CDR1 and CDR2 sequences are MNHNS and SASEGT. Trimming took 4 bases from V and 8 from J; bases not matched to a gene: 8.

The V gene is TRBV14, the J gene TRBJ1-2; D remains unclear. The germline V gene has CDR1 SGHDN and CDR2 FVKESK. V lost 1 base to trimming and J lost 8 bases, with 14 bases between them. This CDR3 has 14 amino acids. CDR3 protein: CASSQGLGRRGYTF. As DNA, the CDR3 is TGTGCCAGCAGCCAAGGTTTGGGCAGGAGGGGCTACACCTTC.

The J gene is TRBJ1-2, the V gene TRBV11-2; a weak D match, TRBD1 (6 bases). There are 12 residues in the CDR3. Trimming took off 5 bases at V and 5 bases at J, with 9 bases between the two ends. CDR1 and CDR2 (germline): SGHAT, FQNNGV. The CDR3 loop reads CASSPGEYGYTF. The CDR3 DNA is TGTGCCAGCAGCCCAGGGGAATATGGCTACACCTTC.

J is TRBJ2-7 and V is TRBV9; possibly TRBD2 for D (6 bases). The germline CDR1 and CDR2 sequences are SGDLS and YYNGEE. Trimming shortened V by 4 bases and J by 3 bases, and 14 bases separated the two germline ends. CDR3 length: 14 amino acids. CDR3 in DNA: TGTGCCAGCAGCCCGCGGGACGTAATCTACGAGCAGTACTTC. It encodes CASSPRDVIYEQYF.

The chain joins TRBV7-3 to TRBJ2-7; a weak D match, TRBD1 (6 bases). V was clipped by 3 bases and J by 5 bases, with 11 bases between them. The CDR3 totals 13 residues. Germline assignment: CDR1 SGHTA and CDR2 FQGTGA. The DNA for the CDR3 is TGTGCCAGCAGCTTCACAGGGATGGACGAGCAGTACTTC. Translation: CASSFTGMDEQYF.

The rearrangement joins TRBV28 to TRBJ2-1; TRBD2 agrees at 11 bases. Looked up from germline, CDR1 is MDHEN and CDR2 is SYDVKM. The CDR3 sequence is 21 residues long. The J segment lost 5 bases and the V segment lost 2 bases, leaving 20 bases of the junction unmatched. In DNA form, the CDR3 reads TGTGCCAGCAGTTTAACACCCCCGGGACTAGCGGATCTCTTTCTTAACAATGAGCAGTTCTTC. Translated: CASSLTPPGLADLFLNNEQFF.

This sequence joins TRBV4-2 and TRBJ2-1; D is ambiguous. Per the germline V gene, CDR1 is LGHNA and CDR2 is YNFKEQ. V gave up 5 bases and J gave up 4 bases, with 12 bases separating them. The CDR3 loop spans 14 amino acids. The CDR3 DNA reads TGTGCCAGCAGCAAAGGCGAGACATACAATGAGCAGTTCTTC. Encoded protein: CASSKGETYNEQFF.

CDR3 region: CASSLISGRSSYNEQFF. CDR3 bases: TGTGCCAGCAGCTTAATTAGCGGGAGGAGCTCCTACAATGAGCAGTTCTTC. The chain uses TRBV7-8 and TRBJ2-1, with 10 bases aligning to TRBD2. Germline assignment: CDR1 SGHVS and CDR2 FQNEAQ. V shed 2 bases, J shed 0 bases, and the junction held 4 bases outside the gene matches. CDR3 length: 17 amino acids.

There are a few counts of this clone. The J gene is TRBJ2-7, the V gene TRBV5-1; D not certain. Trimming left V 2 bases short and J 2 bases short, with 8 bases between. Germline V gene data show CDR1 as SGHRS and CDR2 as YFSETQ. This CDR3 is built from 13 residues. For the CDR3, the DNA is TGCGCCAGCAGCTTACAATTACCCTACGAGCAGTACTTC. Amino acids: CASSLQLPYEQYF.

The rearrangement links TRBV6-5 to TRBJ2-2; tentatively, D is TRBD1 (6 bases). CDR3 length equals 14 residues. Per germline, CDR1 MNHEY and CDR2 SVGAGI. The V end was cut by 8 bases, the J end by 7 bases, with 17 bases between. For the CDR3, the DNA is TGTGCCAGCGGACAGAGAGCGGAGTACGGGGAGCTGTTTTTT. Residues: CASGQRAEYGELFF.

The chain couples TRBV19 to TRBJ2-5, with 10 positions matching TRBD2. The J call may be faulty, since TRBJ2-7 better matches the DNA end. Germline CDR1 is LNHDA and CDR2 is SQIVND (reference sequence). The CDR3 covers 15 residues. The CDR3 loop reads CARTPTSGVTYEQYF. CDR3 sequence (DNA): TGTGCCCGAACCCCCACTAGCGGGGTAACCTACGAGCAGTACTTC.